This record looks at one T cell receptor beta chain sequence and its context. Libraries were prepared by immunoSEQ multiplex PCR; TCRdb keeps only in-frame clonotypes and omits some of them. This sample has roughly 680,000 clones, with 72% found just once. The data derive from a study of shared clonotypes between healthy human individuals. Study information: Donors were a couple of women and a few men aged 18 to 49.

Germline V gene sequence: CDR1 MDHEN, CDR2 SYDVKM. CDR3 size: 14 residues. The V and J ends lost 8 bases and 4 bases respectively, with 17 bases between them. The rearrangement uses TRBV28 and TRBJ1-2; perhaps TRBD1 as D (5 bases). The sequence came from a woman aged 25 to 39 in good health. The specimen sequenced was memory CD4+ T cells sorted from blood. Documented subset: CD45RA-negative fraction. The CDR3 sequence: CASGSTDTFYGYTF. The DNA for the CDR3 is TGTGCCAGCGGTTCTACGGACACCTTCTATGGCTACACCTTC.